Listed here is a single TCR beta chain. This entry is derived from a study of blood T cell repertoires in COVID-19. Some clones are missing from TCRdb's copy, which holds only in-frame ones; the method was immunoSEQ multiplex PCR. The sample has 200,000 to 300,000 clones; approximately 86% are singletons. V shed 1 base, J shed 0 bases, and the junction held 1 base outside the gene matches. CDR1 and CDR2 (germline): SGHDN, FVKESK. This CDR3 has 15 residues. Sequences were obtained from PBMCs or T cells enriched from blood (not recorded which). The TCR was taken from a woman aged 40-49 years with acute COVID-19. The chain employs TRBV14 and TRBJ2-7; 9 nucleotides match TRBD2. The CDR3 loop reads CASSQGLAASYEQYF. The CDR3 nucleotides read TGTGCCAGCAGCCAAGGACTAGCGGCCTCCTACGAGCAGTACTTC.